This TCR beta chain appears in the sequencing data of a study of blood T cell repertoires in COVID-19. Study details: The samples span acute and convalescent COVID-19 from the United States, Italy and Spain. Sources were T cells, B-cell-depleted T cells, or PBMCs; the material itself was cDNA or gDNA.

Authors' data handling: Nucleated cell number was recorded as an estimate derived from reference gene primer amplification. Measured with immunoSEQ multiplex PCR; TCRdb has only the in-frame clones, and not every one. The DNA was the basis for D and trimming; V, J and clone size are from that table. The sample yields roughly 200,000 clones, 70% to 80% seen once. Germline loops: CDR1 MGHRA, CDR2 YSYEKL. With 1 base removed from V and 3 bases from J, the gap between germline ends came to 12 bases. This CDR3 comprises 16 residues. The table lists this clone with a few counts. The sample comprised peripheral blood. This chain uses TRBV4-1 with TRBJ2-2; a possible D gene is TRBD2 (5 bases). This receptor was identified in a man aged 50 or older who had recovered from COVID-19. CDR3 protein: CASSQVLASHTGELFF. The CDR3 region has the DNA TGCGCCAGCAGCCAAGTGCTAGCTTCGCACACCGGGGAGCTGTTTTTT.